These T cell receptor beta chains were read from a single sample in a study of cytomegalovirus exposure and HLA in healthy donors. Clones were read by immunoSEQ multiplex PCR, and TCRdb kept only the in-frame ones, dropping some. The profile shows a few hundred thousand clones, 70% to 80% of them singletons. Sequenced sample: PBMCs. The source is a girl under 10 years old in good health and CMV-seronegative. Each CDR3 is given with its conserved first and last residue. The D gene is left open where the match is weak. Not all rows give a size; the values are once, few, many and, for expanded clones, a class.

j_gene	d_gene	v_gene	abundance	CDR3nt	CDR3aa
TRBJ2-2	-	TRBV10-2	-	TGCGCCAGCAGTGAGGAACAGGCAGCGAACACCGGGGAGCTGTTTTTT	CASSEEQAANTGELFF
TRBJ2-3	TRBD2	TRBV6-5	-	TGTGCCAGCAGTTACGAGCGGGGGCCCACAGATACGCAGTATTTT	CASSYERGPTDTQYF
TRBJ2-7	-	TRBV5-1	-	TGCGCCAGCACACAGGGCGGGAGCACCTACGAGCAGTACTTC	CASTQGGSTYEQYF
TRBJ1-1	-	TRBV2	-	TGTGCCAGCAGTGATGAGTCCTACGCTTTCTTT	CASSDESYAFF
TRBJ2-1	TRBD2	TRBV7-3	-	TGTGCCAGCAGCCCCTCAACTAGCGGGGGCTACAATGAGCAGTTCTTC	CASSPSTSGGYNEQFF
TRBJ2-1	TRBD2	TRBV27	-	TGTGCCAGCAGTTTACGCGGGAGAAACGACAATGAGCAGTTCTTC	CASSLRGRNDNEQFF
TRBJ1-1	-	TRBV6-5	-	TGTGCCAGCAGTTCACAGAGGAACACTGAAGCTTTCTTT	CASSSQRNTEAFF
TRBJ1-1	-	TRBV18	few	TGTGCCAGCTCTCCGGAGCGCCACACTGAAGCTTTCTTT	CASSPERHTEAFF
TRBJ2-3	-	TRBV2	-	TGTGCCAGCAGTTGGGGGGGCACAGATACGCAGTATTTT	CASSWGGTDTQYF
TRBJ1-1	-	TRBV11-2	-	TGTGCCAGCAGCTTAGAGGGTAGCCTTGGAACTGAAGCTTTCTTT	CASSLEGSLGTEAFF
TRBJ1-5	-	TRBV6-1	-	TGTGCCAGTTACCCCCAAGGTAAAGCGACAGCCCAGCATTTT	CASYPQGKATAQHF
TRBJ1-2	-	TRBV6-1	-	TGTGCCAGCGCGAGTTCCGGGAATAACTATGGCTACACCTTC	CASASSGNNYGYTF
TRBJ2-7	TRBD1	TRBV6-1	-	TGTGCCAGCCGATGGGGGACAGGGTACGAGCAGTACTTC	CASRWGTGYEQYF
TRBJ1-1	-	TRBV5-6	-	TGTGCCAGCAGTCCGGTGACAGGTTTGGGGACTGAAGCTTTCTTT	CASSPVTGLGTEAFF
TRBJ1-2	-	TRBV6-5	-	TGTGCCAGCAGCCCGGACAGCTCACTCTATGGCTACACCTTC	CASSPDSSLYGYTF
TRBJ2-1	-	TRBV7-6	once	TGTGCCAGCAGCTTAGAAGCGTCCAACAATGAGCAGTTCTTC	CASSLEASNNEQFF
TRBJ2-3	TRBD2	TRBV7-2	-	TGTGCCAGCAGCTTTAGGTCGGCTAGCGGGGGGGAGTCAGATACGCAGTATTTT	CASSFRSASGGESDTQYF
TRBJ2-6	-	TRBV27	-	TGTGCCAGCAGTCCCAGGAACTCTGGGGCCAACGTCCTGACTTTC	CASSPRNSGANVLTF
TRBJ2-7	-	TRBV6-1	-	TGTGCCAGCAGTACCTCCCCGGGGGGCCCCTACGAGCAGTACTTC	CASSTSPGGPYEQYF
TRBJ1-5	TRBD1	TRBV2	-	TGTGCCAGCAGTTCTAGGACAGGGAGGGATCAGCCCCAGCATTTT	CASSSRTGRDQPQHF
TRBJ1-6	TRBD1	TRBV5-1	-	TGCGCCAGCAGCGCCCGACAGGGGAGCTCCTATAATTCACCCCTCCACTTT	CASSARQGSSYNSPLHF
TRBJ1-6	-	TRBV12-5	-	TGTGCTAGCCGAATTGTGGCTTCACCCCTCCACTTT	CASRIVASPLHF
TRBJ2-7	TRBD1	TRBV13	-	TGTGCCAGCAGCTCATATACGGGACAGGGGTTATACGAGCAGTACTTC	CASSSYTGQGLYEQYF
TRBJ2-5	-	TRBV14	-	TGTGCCAGCAGCCAAGTAGGGGCTAGGATCGCAGAGACCCAGTACTTC	CASSQVGARIAETQYF
TRBJ1-1	-	TRBV27	-	TGTGCCAGCAGTTCAGCAGGGGCTTCGACTGAAGCTTTCTTT	CASSSAGASTEAFF
TRBJ2-2	-	TRBV10-3	-	TGTGCCATCAGCCCCGACCTAGACCGAGGGGAGCTGTTTTTT	CAISPDLDRGELFF
TRBJ1-1	-	TRBV19	-	TGTGCCAGTAGTTACGGGGGAATGAACACTGAAGCTTTCTTT	CASSYGGMNTEAFF
TRBJ1-1	TRBD1	TRBV29-1	-	TGCAGCGTTGAAAGGGACAGGGGGTGGGGGCACTCTGAAGCTTTCTTT	CSVERDRGWGHSEAFF
TRBJ1-2	TRBD1	TRBV6-5	-	TGTGCCAGCAGTTACTCAACAGGGGGTGGCTACACCTTC	CASSYSTGGGYTF
TRBJ1-3	-	TRBV11-3	few	TGTGCCAGCAGCTTGACCAGGGTTAGCTCTGGAAACACCATATATTTT	CASSLTRVSSGNTIYF
TRBJ1-1	-	TRBV19	-	TGTGCCAGTTTGCAGGGGTCCACTGAAGCTTTCTTT	CASLQGSTEAFF
TRBJ2-7	TRBD1	TRBV6-5	-	TGTGCCAGCAGCTCATATACCGGGACAGCCTACGAGCAGTACTTC	CASSSYTGTAYEQYF
TRBJ1-5	-	TRBV5-1	-	TGCGCCAGCAGCTTGGGGGGGAGGGGAGGACAGCCCCAGCATTTT	CASSLGGRGGQPQHF
TRBJ1-1	-	TRBV19	-	TGTGCCAGTGGACATGAGAACACTGAAGCTTTCTTT	CASGHENTEAFF
TRBJ2-7	-	TRBV30	once	TGTGCCTGGCTAGACCCAGGGCTTGGGGGGGAGCAGTACTTC	CAWLDPGLGGEQYF
TRBJ1-3	-	TRBV5-1	-	TGCGCCAGCAGCTTGGGACGTAACCAGGGTTTGAACACCATATATTTT	CASSLGRNQGLNTIYF
TRBJ2-7	TRBD2	TRBV10-1	-	TGCGCCAGCAGTGAGACGCGACTAGCGGGATATGGCTACGAGCAGTACTTC	CASSETRLAGYGYEQYF
TRBJ2-7	TRBD2	TRBV2	-	TGTGCCAGCACCTCGGGGGACTACTCCTACGAGCAGTACTTC	CASTSGDYSYEQYF
TRBJ2-3	TRBD2	TRBV10-3	-	TGTGCCATCAGTTGGGCGGGGGAGCCCACAGATACGCAGTATTTT	CAISWAGEPTDTQYF
TRBJ1-2	-	TRBV6-1	-	TGTGCCACCCACGGGAGATGGGGGGGAAGGGACGGCTACACCTTC	CATHGRWGGRDGYTF
TRBJ1-1	-	TRBV9	-	TGTGCCAGCAGCTCCTCAGGTCAGGGGAACACTGAAGCTTTCTTT	CASSSSGQGNTEAFF
TRBJ1-1	-	TRBV11-2	-	TGTGCCAGCAGCTTAGGCTTCATCGAGGAAGCTTTCTTT	CASSLGFIEEAFF
TRBJ1-1	TRBD1	TRBV5-1	-	TGCGCCAGCAGCCCCGGGACAGGGATGAACACTGAAGCTTTCTTT	CASSPGTGMNTEAFF
TRBJ1-5	-	TRBV5-6	-	TGTGCCAGCAGCTTGAGATCCTCAGCGGGCAATCAGCCCCAGCATTTT	CASSLRSSAGNQPQHF
TRBJ2-7	TRBD1	TRBV2	-	TGTGCCAGCGGGGACAGCTACGAGCAGTACTTC	CASGDSYEQYF
TRBJ1-6	-	TRBV6-5	once	TGTGCCAGCAGTTCCCGGGGAAATCCCTATAATTCACCCCTCCACTTT	CASSSRGNPYNSPLHF
TRBJ1-5	-	TRBV19	few	TGTGCCAGTTCCAGAGACAGAGTTCAGCCCCAGCATTTT	CASSRDRVQPQHF
TRBJ2-7	-	TRBV4-1	few	TGCGCCAGCAGCCAAGCTTACGGCGGGGTATACGAGCAGTACTTC	CASSQAYGGVYEQYF
TRBJ2-1	-	TRBV19	-	TGTGCCAGTAGCCACTATACGAAAAATGAGCAGTTCTTC	CASSHYTKNEQFF
TRBJ1-1	-	TRBV28	-	TGTGCCAGCAGTTTTAGGGGGACACACACTGAAGCTTTCTTT	CASSFRGTHTEAFF
TRBJ2-3	TRBD2	TRBV10-1	-	TGCGCCAGCAGAGGACCGGGACTAGCGGGTGCAGATACGCAGTATTTT	CASRGPGLAGADTQYF
TRBJ1-1	TRBD1	TRBV7-8	-	TGTGCCAGCAGCGAGGGGGCGGGGCAAGGCATGAACACTGAAGCTTTCTTT	CASSEGAGQGMNTEAFF
TRBJ2-1	-	TRBV7-6	-	TGTGCCAGCAGCTTATCTCTATACGGGGATGAGCAGTTCTTC	CASSLSLYGDEQFF
TRBJ2-6	-	TRBV29-1	-	TGCTCTGTTTGGGGGGACTCTGGGGCCAACGTCCTGACTTTC	CSVWGDSGANVLTF
TRBJ1-1	-	TRBV29-1	once	TGCAGCGTTGAAAGGGGGAACACTGAAGCTTTCTTT	CSVERGNTEAFF
TRBJ2-1	TRBD2	TRBV30	-	TGTGCCTGGGGCCCGAGGACTAGCGTGAATGAGCAGTTCTTC	CAWGPRTSVNEQFF